Given below is one TCR beta chain in context. Its antigen target is currently unknown. One base away there is no much larger clone; base qualities are not given. All of the isolated RNA was reverse transcribed with the High Capacity cDNA Reverse Transcription Kit, so expressed TCRB transcripts were sequenced. Naive, central memory and regulatory T cell samples underwent deep immunoSEQ sequencing, averaging approximately 3.5 million total reads per sample. Sorted cells were lysed in RLT buffer, and RNA was extracted using DNase-treated RNeasy Micro or Mini kits according to cell number. To prevent cross-contamination, each cell subset was processed individually, whereas patient and healthy donor samples were processed jointly. The immunoSEQ multiplex PCR was used to amplify TCRB sequences from cDNA, yielding 87-bp fragments that span the CDR3 region. Sequencing of the amplicons was done on the Illumina HiSeq platform. The paper's processing steps were these. PCR bias was corrected computationally using synthetic template baselines, and reads within Hamming distance 2 were collapsed, with unmergeable singletons discarded. By aligning reads against IMGT, V, D and J genes, CDR3 length, and insertions or deletions at six rearrangement sites were assigned. Within each subset, clonotype counts were normalized to the number of sorted cells before true diversity and Gini coefficients were calculated with the tcR R package. Repertoire sharing was quantified using the overlap coefficient calculated on TCRB nucleotide sequences. Out-of-frame TCRB sequences from naive cells were analyzed as a proxy for the pre-selection repertoire. TCRdb obtained this table from immuneACCESS and retained in-frame rearrangements with V and J assigned. These tables miss some clones; where compared with another copy, unresolved V genes account for less than half of the shortfall, and the remainder is unexplained. The V and J calls and the clone size are those of that table, but D and trimming were determined from the DNA. The sample contains about 360,000 clones, around 12% of them found a single time. The ten largest account for 0.01% of the sample.

This sample was taken from a study of beta chain features in type 1 diabetes (dated by TCRdb to 2016 to 2019). In the study overall: Mean age, gender distribution, total cell number and subset yield were not different between patients and healthy donors. The study compared the TCRB repertoires of sorted circulating CD4+ T cell subsets in recently diagnosed type 1 diabetes patients with those in matched healthy donors. A total of about 100 million sorted cells were examined across all samples, and RNA yield correlated strongly with the number of cells per subset. Naive and central memory subsets were obtained from all 30 or so donors, but regulatory and stem cell-like memory subsets were isolated from only 8 patients and roughly 8 healthy donors. What the authors observed across the whole study: Sequencing cDNA rather than genomic DNA could over-represent highly expressing activated cells, although activation and CD3 levels did not differ between groups. Because the HLA sub-analyses included only small numbers of individuals, any influence of HLA type on TCRB rearrangement was left unresolved. Type 1 diabetes patients showed a moderate but significant shortening of TCRB CDR3 length in all four CD4+ subsets. PCR may preferentially amplify shorter templates, but because patient and control samples were amplified and corrected together, any resulting skew would affect both groups equally. The naive, central memory and regulatory TCRB repertoires appeared to resemble one another more closely among patients than among healthy donors. At VDJ recombination sites, patients with type 1 diabetes made fewer insertions and deleted more nucleotides, a pattern implying thymic rearrangement abnormalities.

A single peripheral blood draw of 90 to 150 mL on average was collected from each donor into heparinised tubes. A BD FACSAria II was used to sort naive, central memory, regulatory and stem cell-like memory CD4+ T cells with a panel that included CD45RO, CCR7, CD25, CD127, CD95 and CD27. A purity above 98% was achieved for all sorted populations. Right away, PBMCs were isolated by Lymphoprep density gradient centrifugation and were stained directly, with no culture step. To minimize batch effects, samples were stained and sorted in pairs, one healthy donor with one patient per experiment. The germline V end is reduced by 5 bases and the J end by 3 bases; junction bases left unmatched: 8. From cysteine to phenylalanine, the CDR3 is 15 amino acids long. CDR3 DNA is the only sequence kept; it has 45 bases, read in frame from the first base. Via the germline V gene, CDR1 is SGHTA and CDR2 FQGTGA.

This TCR came from a woman younger than 35 with type 1 diabetes. The chain uses TRBV7-3 and TRBJ2-3, and 7 junctional nucleotides match TRBD2. Specimen: naive CD4+ T cells from blood. The sample's cell subset or site label, decoded: true naive CD4+ T cells. The DNA sequence reads TGTGCCAGCAGCGCATCTAGCGGAGCGACAGATACGCAGTATTTT. Its coded protein is CASSASSGATDTQYF.